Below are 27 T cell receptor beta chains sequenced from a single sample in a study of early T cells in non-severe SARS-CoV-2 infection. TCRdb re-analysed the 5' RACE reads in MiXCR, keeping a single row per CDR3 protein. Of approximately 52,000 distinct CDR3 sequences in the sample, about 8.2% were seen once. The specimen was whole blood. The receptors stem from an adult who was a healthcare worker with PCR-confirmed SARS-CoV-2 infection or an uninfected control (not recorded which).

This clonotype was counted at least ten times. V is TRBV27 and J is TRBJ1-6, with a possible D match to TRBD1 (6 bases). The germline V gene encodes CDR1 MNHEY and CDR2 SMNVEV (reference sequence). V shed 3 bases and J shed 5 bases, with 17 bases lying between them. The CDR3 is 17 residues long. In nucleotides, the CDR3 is TGTGCCAGCAGTTTGGTGAGCAGGACAGCTAATAATTCACCCCTCCACTTT. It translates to CASSLVSRTANNSPLHF.

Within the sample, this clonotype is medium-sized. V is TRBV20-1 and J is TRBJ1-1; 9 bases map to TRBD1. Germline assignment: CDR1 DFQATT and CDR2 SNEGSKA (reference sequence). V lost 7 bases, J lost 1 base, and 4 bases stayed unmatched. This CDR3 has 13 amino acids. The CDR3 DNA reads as TGCAGTGTGGGACAGGGACCGAACACTGAAGCTTTCTTT. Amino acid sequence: CSVGQGPNTEAFF.

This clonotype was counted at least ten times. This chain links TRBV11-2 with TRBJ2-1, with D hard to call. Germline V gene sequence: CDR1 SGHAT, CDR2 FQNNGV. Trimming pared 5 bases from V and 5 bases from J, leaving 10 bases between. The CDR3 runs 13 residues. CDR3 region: CASSARSNNEQFF. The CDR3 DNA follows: TGTGCCAGCAGCGCCCGTTCGAACAATGAGCAGTTCTTC.

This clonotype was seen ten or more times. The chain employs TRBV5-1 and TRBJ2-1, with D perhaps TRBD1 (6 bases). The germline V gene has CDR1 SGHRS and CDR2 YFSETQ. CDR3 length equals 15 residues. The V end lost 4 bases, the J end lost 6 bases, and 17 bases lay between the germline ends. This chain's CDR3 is CASSPHTGFINEQFF. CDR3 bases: TGCGCCAGCAGCCCCCACACAGGGTTTATCAATGAGCAGTTCTTC.

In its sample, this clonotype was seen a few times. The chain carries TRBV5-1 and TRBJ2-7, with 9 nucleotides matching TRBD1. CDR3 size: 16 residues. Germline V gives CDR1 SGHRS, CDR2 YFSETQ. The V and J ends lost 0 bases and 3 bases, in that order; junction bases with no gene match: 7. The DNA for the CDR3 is TGCGCCAGCAGCTTGGACGGGACAGGGTCCCTCTACGAGCAGTACTTC. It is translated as CASSLDGTGSLYEQYF.

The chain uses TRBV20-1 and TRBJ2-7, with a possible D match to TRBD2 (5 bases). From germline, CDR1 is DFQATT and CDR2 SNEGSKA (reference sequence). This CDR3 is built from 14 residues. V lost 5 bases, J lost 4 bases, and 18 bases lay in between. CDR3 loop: CSAEPSGKLYEQYF. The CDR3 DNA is TGCAGTGCTGAACCTTCGGGAAAGCTATACGAGCAGTACTTC.

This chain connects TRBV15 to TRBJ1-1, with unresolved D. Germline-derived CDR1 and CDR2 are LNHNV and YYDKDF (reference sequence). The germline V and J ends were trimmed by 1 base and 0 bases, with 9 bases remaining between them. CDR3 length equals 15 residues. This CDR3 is CATSRGIGLNTEAFF. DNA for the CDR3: TGTGCCACCAGCAGAGGAATCGGGCTGAACACTGAAGCTTTCTTT. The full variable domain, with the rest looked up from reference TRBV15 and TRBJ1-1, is DAMVIQNPRYQVTQFGKPVTLSCSQTLNHNVMYWYQQKSSQAPKLLFHYYDKDFNNEADTPDNFQSRRPNTSFCFLDIRSPGLGDTAMYLCATSRGIGLNTEAFFGQGTRLTVV.

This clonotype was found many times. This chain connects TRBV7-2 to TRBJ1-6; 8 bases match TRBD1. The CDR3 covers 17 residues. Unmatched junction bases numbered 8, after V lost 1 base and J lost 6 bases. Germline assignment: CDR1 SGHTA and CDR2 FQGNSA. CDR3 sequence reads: CASSLGAGGPLNSPLHF. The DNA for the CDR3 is TGTGCCAGCAGCTTAGGGGCAGGGGGCCCCCTTAATTCACCCCTCCACTTT.

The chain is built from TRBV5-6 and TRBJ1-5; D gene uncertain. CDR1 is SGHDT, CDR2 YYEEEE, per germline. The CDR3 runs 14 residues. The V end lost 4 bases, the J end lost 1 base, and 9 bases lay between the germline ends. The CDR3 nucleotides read TGTGCCAGCAGCCCCGATGGGAGCAATCAGCCCCAGCATTTT. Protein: CASSPDGSNQPQHF.

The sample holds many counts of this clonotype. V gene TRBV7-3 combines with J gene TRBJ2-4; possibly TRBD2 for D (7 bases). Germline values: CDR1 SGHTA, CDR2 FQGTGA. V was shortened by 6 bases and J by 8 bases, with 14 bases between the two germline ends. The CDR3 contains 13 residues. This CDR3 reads CASSQGEGDIQYF. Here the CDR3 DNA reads TGTGCCAGCAGTCAAGGGGAGGGGGACATTCAGTACTTC.

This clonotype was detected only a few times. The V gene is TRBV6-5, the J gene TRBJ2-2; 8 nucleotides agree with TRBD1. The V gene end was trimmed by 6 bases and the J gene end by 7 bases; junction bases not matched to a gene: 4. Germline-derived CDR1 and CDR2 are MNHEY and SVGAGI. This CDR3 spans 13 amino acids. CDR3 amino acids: CASRRTGHGELFF. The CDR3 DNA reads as TGTGCCAGCAGACGGACAGGGCACGGGGAGCTGTTTTTT.

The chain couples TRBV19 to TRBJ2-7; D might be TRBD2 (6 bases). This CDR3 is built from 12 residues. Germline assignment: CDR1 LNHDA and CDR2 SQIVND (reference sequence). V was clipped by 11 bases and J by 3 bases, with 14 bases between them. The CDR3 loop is CASGRGSYEQYF. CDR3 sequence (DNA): TGTGCCTCGGGGCGGGGTAGCTACGAGCAGTACTTC.

The DNA of the CDR3 is TGTGCCAGCAGTACATGGGGCCGGGACACTGAAGCTTTCTTT. This gives the protein CASSTWGRDTEAFF. The chain joins TRBV12-3 or TRBV12-4 to TRBJ1-1; possibly TRBD1 for D (5 bases). The CDR3 runs to 14 residues. V lost 5 bases and J 3 bases, leaving 13 bases between the germline ends.

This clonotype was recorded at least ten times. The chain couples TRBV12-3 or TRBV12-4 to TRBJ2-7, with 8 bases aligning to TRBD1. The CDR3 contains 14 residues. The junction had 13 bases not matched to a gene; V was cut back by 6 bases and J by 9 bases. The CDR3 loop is CASSQDRASKGQYF. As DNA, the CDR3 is TGTGCCAGCAGCCAGGACAGGGCCTCTAAGGGGCAGTACTTC.

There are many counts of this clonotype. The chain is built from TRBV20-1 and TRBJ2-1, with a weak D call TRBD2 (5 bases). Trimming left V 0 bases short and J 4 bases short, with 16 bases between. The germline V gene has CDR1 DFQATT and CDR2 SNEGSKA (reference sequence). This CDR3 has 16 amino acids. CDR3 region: CSARDRLARSYNEQFF. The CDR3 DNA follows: TGCAGTGCTAGAGATCGCCTAGCCAGGTCGTACAATGAGCAGTTCTTC.

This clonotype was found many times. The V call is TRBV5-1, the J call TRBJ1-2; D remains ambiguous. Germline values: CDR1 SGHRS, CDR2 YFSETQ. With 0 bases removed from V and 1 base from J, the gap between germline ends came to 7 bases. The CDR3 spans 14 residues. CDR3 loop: CASSLETVNYGYTF. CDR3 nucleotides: TGCGCCAGCAGCTTGGAGACGGTTAACTATGGCTACACCTTC. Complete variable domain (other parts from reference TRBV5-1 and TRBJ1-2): KAGVTQTPRYLIKTRGQQVTLSCSPISGHRSVSWYQQTPGQGLQFLFEYFSETQRNKGNFPGRFSGRQFSNSRSEMNVSTLELGDSALYLCASSLETVNYGYTFGSGTRLTVV.

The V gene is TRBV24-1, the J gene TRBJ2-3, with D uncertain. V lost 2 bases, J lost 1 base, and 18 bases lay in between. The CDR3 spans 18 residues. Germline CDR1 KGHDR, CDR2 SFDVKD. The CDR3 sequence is CATSDSTQLLGRTDTQYF. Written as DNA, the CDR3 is TGTGCCACCAGTGATTCTACCCAACTGCTCGGTCGCACAGATACGCAGTATTTT.

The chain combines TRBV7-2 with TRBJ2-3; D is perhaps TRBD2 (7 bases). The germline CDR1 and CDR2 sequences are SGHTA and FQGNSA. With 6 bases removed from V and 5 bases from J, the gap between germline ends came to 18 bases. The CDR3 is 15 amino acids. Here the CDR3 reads CASSPRGAEGDTQYF. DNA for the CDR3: TGTGCCAGCAGTCCCCGGGGGGCCGAAGGAGATACGCAGTATTTT.

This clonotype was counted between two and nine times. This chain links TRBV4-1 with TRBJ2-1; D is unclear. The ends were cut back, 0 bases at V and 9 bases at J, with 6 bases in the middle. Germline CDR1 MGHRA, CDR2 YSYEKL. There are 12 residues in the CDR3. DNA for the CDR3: TGCGCCAGCAGCCAAGACGGGCTTGAGCAGTTCTTC. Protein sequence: CASSQDGLEQFF.

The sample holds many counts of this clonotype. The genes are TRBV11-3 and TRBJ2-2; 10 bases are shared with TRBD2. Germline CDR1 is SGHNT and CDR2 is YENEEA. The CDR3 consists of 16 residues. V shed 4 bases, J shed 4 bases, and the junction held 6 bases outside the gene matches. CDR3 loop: CASSSGASGSTGELFF. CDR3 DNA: TGTGCCAGCAGCTCCGGGGCTAGCGGGAGCACCGGGGAGCTGTTTTTT.

The CDR3 region has the DNA TGTGCCAGCAGCCAAGATCTCGGGGGCGGGAATGAAAAACTGTTTTTT. It yields the protein CASSQDLGGGNEKLFF. The rearrangement joins TRBV14 to TRBJ1-4, with D possibly matching TRBD1 (6 bases). CDR3 size: 16 residues. The V gene lost 0 bases and the J gene lost 5 bases, with 13 bases spanning the gap. From germline, CDR1 is SGHDN and CDR2 FVKESK.

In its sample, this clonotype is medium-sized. The CDR3 here is CSARDPQSSYEQYF. The DNA of the CDR3 is TGCAGTGCTAGAGATCCCCAGAGCTCCTACGAGCAGTACTTC. The V gene is TRBV20-1, the J gene TRBJ2-7, with D hard to call. Germline loops: CDR1 DFQATT, CDR2 SNEGSKA (reference sequence). This CDR3 contains 14 residues. The ends were cut back, 0 bases at V and 0 bases at J, with 9 bases in the middle.

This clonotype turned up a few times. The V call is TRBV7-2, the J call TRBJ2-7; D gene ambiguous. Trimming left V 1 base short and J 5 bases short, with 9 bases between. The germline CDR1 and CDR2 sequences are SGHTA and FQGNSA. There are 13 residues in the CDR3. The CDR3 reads CASSLGPFNEQYF. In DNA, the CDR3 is TGTGCCAGCAGCTTAGGGCCTTTTAACGAGCAGTACTTC.

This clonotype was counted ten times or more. The chain's CDR3 is CASSLNREGYTF. CDR3 coding DNA: TGTGCCAGCAGTTTAAACAGGGAGGGGTACACCTTC. The J gene is TRBJ1-2, the V gene TRBV12-3 or TRBV12-4, with a possible D match to TRBD1 (6 bases). V gave up 2 bases and J gave up 11 bases, with 12 bases separating them. The CDR3 totals 12 residues.

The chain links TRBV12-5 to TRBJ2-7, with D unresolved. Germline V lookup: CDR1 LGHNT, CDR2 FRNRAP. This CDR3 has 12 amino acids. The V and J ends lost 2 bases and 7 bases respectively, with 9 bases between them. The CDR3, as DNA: TGTGCTAGTGGTTTGATGGTTTGGGAGCAGTACTTC. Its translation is CASGLMVWEQYF.

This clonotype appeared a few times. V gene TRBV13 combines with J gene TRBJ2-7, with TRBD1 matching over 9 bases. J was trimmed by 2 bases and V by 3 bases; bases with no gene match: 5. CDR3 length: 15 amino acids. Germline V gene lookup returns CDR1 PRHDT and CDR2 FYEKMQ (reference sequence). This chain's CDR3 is CASSFRQGVAYEQYF. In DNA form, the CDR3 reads TGTGCCAGCAGCTTCAGACAGGGGGTGGCCTACGAGCAGTACTTC.

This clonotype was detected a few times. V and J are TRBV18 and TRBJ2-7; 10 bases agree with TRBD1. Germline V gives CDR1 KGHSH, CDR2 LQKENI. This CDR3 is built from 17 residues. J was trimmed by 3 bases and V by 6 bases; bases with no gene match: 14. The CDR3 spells CASSRGEPGQGFYEQYF. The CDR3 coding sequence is TGTGCCAGCTCGCGAGGAGAGCCGGGACAGGGGTTCTACGAGCAGTACTTC. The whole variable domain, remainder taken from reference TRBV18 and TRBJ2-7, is NAGVMQNPRHLVRRRGQEARLRCSPMKGHSHVYWYRQLPEEGLKFMVYLQKENIIDESGMPKERFSAEFPKEGPSILRIQQVVRGDSAAYFCASSRGEPGQGFYEQYFGPGTRLTVT.